The following is a T cell receptor beta chain sequence with its context. This sample is drawn from a study of CDR3 diversity in severe acne. The CDR3 contains 14 residues. Germline V gives CDR1 SGHDT, CDR2 YYEEEE. Trimming left V 0 bases short and J 2 bases short, with 9 bases between. A single record per CDR3 protein comes from TCRdb applying MiXCR to the PCR reads. The sample consists of fewer than 90,000 distinct CDR3 sequences, about 54% of them appearing once. The sequenced material came from blood. This TCR was recovered from a male donor in good health, without acne. The chain is built from TRBV5-6 and TRBJ2-7; D remains ambiguous. CDR3 region: CASSLGLVTYEQYF. CDR3 nucleotides: TGTGCCAGCAGCTTGGGGCTTGTCACCTACGAGCAGTACTTC.